This T cell receptor (beta chain) was profiled in a study of blood T cells in healthy people across ages. Primers used in a second PCR of about 6 to 11 cycles were a sample-barcoded 5' primer and a J-beta primer mix. TCRdb reprocessed the 5' RACE reads with MiXCR, giving one entry per CDR3 protein. The sample comprises under 1,000,000 distinct CDR3 sequences, more than 35% of which are singletons, and less than 20% rests with the top ten. Sequencing input: blood. The sequence was obtained from an elderly man in good health.

The CDR3 is CATSDGGLAGGSYEQYF. CDR3 nucleotides: TGTGCCACCAGTGATGGGGGACTAGCGGGAGGATCCTACGAGCAGTACTTC. The V gene is TRBV24-1, the J gene TRBJ2-5; 15 bases are a match to TRBD2. TRBJ2-7 explains the end of the DNA better; the J call may be wrong. This CDR3 comprises 17 residues. Germline V gene data show CDR1 as KGHDR and CDR2 as SFDVKD.